What follows is one TCR beta chain and its context. Its target is unknown. This sample was included in a study of T-cell reconstitution after alpha-beta-depleted transplantation in children. General observations from the study: By one year post-transplant, T-cell counts and diversity largely arose from T cells that were newly produced. Several hundred expanded graft clones reportedly supplied alpha-beta T cells about two months after transplant. At day 60, the high TCRbeta diversity found in some patients originated from recipient T cells and thymic progenitors that had survived.

It was with unique molecular identifiers that the TCRbeta library was prepared. Via MiXCR, TCRdb re-called the PCR reads, giving one row per CDR3 protein. The sample has around 450,000 distinct CDR3 sequences, around 46% seen once. This TCR was recovered from a girl aged 2-10 years with aplastic anemia, due to receive a stem cell transplant. Sequences were derived from PBMCs, sampled before TCRalphabeta/CD19-depleted stem cell transplant.

The CDR3 nucleotides are TGCAGCGTTGAATCCGGCAGGGAGTACGAGCAGTACTTC. This encodes CSVESGREYEQYF. The genes are TRBV29-1 and TRBJ2-7, with D tentatively TRBD1 or TRBD2 (5 bases each). This CDR3 has 13 amino acids. Germline CDR1 SQVTM, CDR2 ANQGSEA. Deletions cut 2 bases from V and 4 bases from J, with 12 bases between.